The text below deals with one T cell receptor (beta chain). The data stem from a study of blood T cell repertoires in COVID-19. Study overall: Italy, Spain and the United States were the sources of the convalescent and acute COVID-19 samples. Sources were T cells, B-cell-depleted T cells, or PBMCs; the material itself was cDNA or gDNA.

Followed over time, Seattle patients had been enrolled while infection was active. This CDR3 has 13 residues. V was trimmed by 6 bases and J by 2 bases, leaving 10 bases between them. Germline CDR1 MNHEY, CDR2 SVGAGI. Authors' data handling: Amplification from reference gene primers served as the basis for estimated nucleated cell counts. TCRdb's table, derived via immunoSEQ multiplex PCR, lists solely in-frame clones and lacks some. D and trimming were read from the DNA, whereas the V and J calls and clone size are those reported in that table. The profile covers 250,000 to 400,000 clones, with approximately 87% appearing a single time and roughly 2.8% taken by the ten largest.

V usage is TRBV6-5 and J usage is TRBJ1-1; TRBD1 might be the D (5 bases). The sample comprised peripheral blood. The receptor's source is a woman aged 25-40 years with COVID-19, enrolled during active disease. CDR3 coding DNA: TGTGCCAGCAGCTGGGGGGTTAACACTGAAGCTTTCTTT. Translating gives CASSWGVNTEAFF.